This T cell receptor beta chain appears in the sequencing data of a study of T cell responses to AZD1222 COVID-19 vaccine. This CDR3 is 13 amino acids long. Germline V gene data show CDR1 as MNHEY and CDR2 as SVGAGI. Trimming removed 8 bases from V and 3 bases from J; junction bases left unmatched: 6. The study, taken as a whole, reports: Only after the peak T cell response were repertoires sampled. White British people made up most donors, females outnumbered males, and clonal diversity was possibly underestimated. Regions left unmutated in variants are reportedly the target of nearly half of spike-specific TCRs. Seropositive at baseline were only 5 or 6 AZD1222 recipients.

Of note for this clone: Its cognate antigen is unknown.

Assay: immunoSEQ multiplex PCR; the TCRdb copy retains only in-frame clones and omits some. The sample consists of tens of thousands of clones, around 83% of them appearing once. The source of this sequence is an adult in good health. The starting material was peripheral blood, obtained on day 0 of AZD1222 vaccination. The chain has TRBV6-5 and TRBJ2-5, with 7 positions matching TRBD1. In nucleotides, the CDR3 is TGTGCCAGCGGTTTTGGGACAGAAGAGACCCAGTACTTC. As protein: CASGFGTEETQYF.